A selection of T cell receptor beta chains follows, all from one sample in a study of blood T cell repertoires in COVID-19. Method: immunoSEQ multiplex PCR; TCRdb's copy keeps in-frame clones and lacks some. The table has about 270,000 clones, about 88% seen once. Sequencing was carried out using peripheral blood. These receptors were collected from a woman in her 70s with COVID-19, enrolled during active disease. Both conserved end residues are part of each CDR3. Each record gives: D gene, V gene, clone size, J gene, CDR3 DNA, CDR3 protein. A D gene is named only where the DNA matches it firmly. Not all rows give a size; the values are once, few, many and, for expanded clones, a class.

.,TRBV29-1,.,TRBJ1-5,TGCAGCGTTGGGCAGAATCAGCCCCAGCATTTT,CSVGQNQPQHF
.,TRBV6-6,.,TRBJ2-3,TGTGCCAGCAGTACCGTTAGACAGGCAGATACGCAGTATTTT,CASSTVRQADTQYF
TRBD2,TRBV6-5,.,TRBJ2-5,TGTGCCAGCAGCCCGATCCTGGGAGGGTCGGGGACCCAGTACTTC,CASSPILGGSGTQYF
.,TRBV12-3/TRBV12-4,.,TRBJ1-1,TGTGCCAGCAGTTTCGACACTGAAGCTTTCTTT,CASSFDTEAFF
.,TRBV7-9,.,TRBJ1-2,TGTGCCAGCAGCTTCTCGATGGTAGACTATGGCTACACCTTC,CASSFSMVDYGYTF
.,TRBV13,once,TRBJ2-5,TGTGCCAGCAGGGGCGAAGGCGGGGAGGAGACCCAGTACTTC,CASRGEGGEETQYF
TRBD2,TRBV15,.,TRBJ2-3,TGTGCCACCAGGGGGGAGCGGGGGGGTGTGGATACGCAGTATTTT,CATRGERGGVDTQYF
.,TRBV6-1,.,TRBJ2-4,TGTGCCAGCAGTGAATCACCCCGGGATTGGAACATTCAGTACTTC,CASSESPRDWNIQYF
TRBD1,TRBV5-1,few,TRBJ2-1,TGCGCCAGCAGCAGTGACGCTGGGACAGCTTACAATGAGCAGTTCTTC,CASSSDAGTAYNEQFF
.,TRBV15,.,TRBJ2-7,TGTGCCACCAGCGACCGACAGGGAGGTTTTTTCTACGAGCAGTACTTC,CATSDRQGGFFYEQYF
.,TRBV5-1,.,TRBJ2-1,TGCGCCAGCAGCCCAGATGGTCTCTCCTACAATGAGCAGTTCTTC,CASSPDGLSYNEQFF
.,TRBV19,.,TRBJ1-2,TGTGCCAGTAGTATAGCGACAGCAACCCACTATGGCTACACCTTC,CASSIATATHYGYTF
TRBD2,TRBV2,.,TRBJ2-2,TGTGCCAGCAGTGTAGCGGGGGCCAGCACCGGGGAGCTGTTTTTT,CASSVAGASTGELFF
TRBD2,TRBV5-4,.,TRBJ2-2,TGTGCCAGCAGCCCCGGTGGTAGCGGGGGCCCTTCGACCGGGGAGCTGTTTTTT,CASSPGGSGGPSTGELFF
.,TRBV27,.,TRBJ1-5,TGTGCCAGCAGTTTAGGGGCAGAGTATCAGCCCCAGCATTTT,CASSLGAEYQPQHF
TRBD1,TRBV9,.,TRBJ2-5,TGTGCCAGCAGCGCACCCGAAGGGGGGCAGGGGGCAGAGACCCAGTACTTC,CASSAPEGGQGAETQYF
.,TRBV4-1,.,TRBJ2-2,TGCGCCAGCAGCGTAAGGACTGAGACCGGGGAGCTGTTTTTT,CASSVRTETGELFF
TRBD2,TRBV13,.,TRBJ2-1,TGTGCCAGCAGCCTAAGTGGACTAGCGGGGTGGGATGAGCAGTTCTTC,CASSLSGLAGWDEQFF
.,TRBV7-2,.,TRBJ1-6,TGTGCCAGCACCTATCTTGGTAGCTCCTATAATTCACCCCTCCACTTT,CASTYLGSSYNSPLHF
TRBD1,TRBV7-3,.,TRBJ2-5,TGTGCCAGCAGCTCATCCGGACAGGGTGGGGAGACCCAGTACTTC,CASSSSGQGGETQYF
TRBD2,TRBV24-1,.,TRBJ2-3,TGTGCCACCAGTGACTCAAGCGGGGGAAGCACAGATACGCAGTATTTT,CATSDSSGGSTDTQYF
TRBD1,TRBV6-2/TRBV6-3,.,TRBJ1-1,TGTGCCAGCAGTTATCGGGGGACAGGGAAGACTGAAGCTTTCTTT,CASSYRGTGKTEAFF
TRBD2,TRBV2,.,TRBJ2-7,TGTGCCAGCAGAGATCTAGCGGGGGAGTTCTTCTACGAGCAGTACTTC,CASRDLAGEFFYEQYF
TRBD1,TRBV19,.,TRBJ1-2,TGTGCCAGTACCCTCGGGGCGGGACAGATATATGGCTACACCTTC,CASTLGAGQIYGYTF
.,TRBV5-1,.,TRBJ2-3,TGCGCCAGCAGCCTTATACCCAACGGAGATACGCAGTATTTT,CASSLIPNGDTQYF
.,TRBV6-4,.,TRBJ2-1,TGTGCCAGCAGTGACTCAGGGCTAGCTAGTTTTAATGAGCAGTTCTTC,CASSDSGLASFNEQFF
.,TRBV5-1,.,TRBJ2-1,TGCGCCAGCACTGAACCGAGCTCCTACAATGAGCAGTTCTTC,CASTEPSSYNEQFF
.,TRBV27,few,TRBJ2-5,TGTGCCAGCAGTTTAACGACTATCCCCGAGACCCAGTACTTC,CASSLTTIPETQYF
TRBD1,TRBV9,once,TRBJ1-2,TGTGCCAGCAGCGTAGTGTCGGGCAGGGGGCAGAGCTATGGCTACACCTTC,CASSVVSGRGQSYGYTF
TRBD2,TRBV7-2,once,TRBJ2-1,TGTGCCAGCAGCCCAAGCGGGGGGGCCGCGAATGAGCAGTTCTTC,CASSPSGGAANEQFF
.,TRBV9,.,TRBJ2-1,TGTGCCAGCAGCGTGACATCCGGGACTTGGGAGTTCTTC,CASSVTSGTWEFF
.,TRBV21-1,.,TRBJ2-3,TGTGCCAGCAGCTCCCCAAGAGGGACTTTGCAGGGAAGGGTATGCACAGATACGCAGTATTTT,CASSSPRGTLQGRVCTDTQYF
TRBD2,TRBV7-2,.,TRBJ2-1,TGTGCCAGCAGCTTAGTGGGACTAGACGATGAGCAGTTCTTC,CASSLVGLDDEQFF
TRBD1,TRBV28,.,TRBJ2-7,TGTGCCAGCATCGACAGGGGAGAATCCTACGAGCAGTACTTC,CASIDRGESYEQYF
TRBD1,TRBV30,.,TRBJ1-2,TGTGCCTGGAGTGGGGACAGCGGCTATGGCTACACCTTC,CAWSGDSGYGYTF
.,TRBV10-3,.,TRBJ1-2,TGTGCCATCAAAGGACAGGGCTACACCTTC,CAIKGQGYTF
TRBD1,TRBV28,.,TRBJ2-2,TGTGCCAGTAGGACAGGGCTCGGGGAGCTGTTTTTT,CASRTGLGELFF
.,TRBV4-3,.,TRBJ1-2,TGCGCCAGCAGCCAAGGGGCGGGTTGGGGCTACACCTTC,CASSQGAGWGYTF
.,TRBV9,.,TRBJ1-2,TGTGCCAGCAGCGTAACGGGTAGTTTCTATGGCTACACCTTC,CASSVTGSFYGYTF
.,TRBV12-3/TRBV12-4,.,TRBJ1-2,TGTGCCAGCAGTTGGGGGAGGACGGGCTACACCTTC,CASSWGRTGYTF
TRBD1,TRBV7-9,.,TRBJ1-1,TGTGCCAGCAGCTCCTGGACAGGGATGAACACTGAAGCTTTCTTT,CASSSWTGMNTEAFF
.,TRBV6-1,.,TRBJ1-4,TGTGCCAGCCGTGGGGCGGGGGCCGGCAGGGGATTGGGCTCTAATGAAAAACTGTTTTTT,CASRGAGAGRGLGSNEKLFF
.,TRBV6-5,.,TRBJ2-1,TGTGCCAGCGGCCGGACAGCTCTCTACAATGAGCAGTTCTTC,CASGRTALYNEQFF
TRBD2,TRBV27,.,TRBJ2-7,TGTGCCAGCAGTTTCGGGTTAGCGGGGGCCGACGAGCAGTACTTC,CASSFGLAGADEQYF
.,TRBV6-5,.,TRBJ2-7,TGTGCCAGCAGTCAGACAGTATTAGCCTACGAGCAGTACTTC,CASSQTVLAYEQYF
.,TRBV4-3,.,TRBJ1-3,TGCGCCAGCAGCCAAGTCAGGGGATCCTCTGGAAACACCATATATTTT,CASSQVRGSSGNTIYF
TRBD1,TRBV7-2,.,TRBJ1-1,TGTGCCAGCAACTCAGGGGGGCGAAGGGCTTTCTTT,CASNSGGRRAFF
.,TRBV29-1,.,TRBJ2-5,TGCAGCGTTTTATTGGCTATGGGGGCCTGGGAGACCCAGTACTTC,CSVLLAMGAWETQYF
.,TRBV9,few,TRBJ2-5,TGTGCCAGCAGCGTAGGTCAGTTGGGGGGTCAAGAGACCCAGTACTTC,CASSVGQLGGQETQYF
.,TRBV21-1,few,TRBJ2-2,TGTGCCAGCAGCAATGGCGGGCGGGACACCGGGGAGCTGTTTTTT,CASSNGGRDTGELFF
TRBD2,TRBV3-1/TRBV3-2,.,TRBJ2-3,TGTGCCAGCAGCCGACCCCCCCCCTCGCGGGGGGGCCCCGATACGCAGTATTTT,CASSRPPPSRGGPDTQYF
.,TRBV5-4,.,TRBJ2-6,TGTGCCAGCAGCTTGGGGATAGCCTCTGGGGCCAACGTCCTGACTTTC,CASSLGIASGANVLTF
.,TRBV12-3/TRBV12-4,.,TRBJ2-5,TGTGCCAGCAGTTTACGTAATATGGAGACCCAGTACTTC,CASSLRNMETQYF
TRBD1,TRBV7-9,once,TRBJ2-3,TGTGCCAGCAGCACCGTACAGGGGGCTACTCCAGATACGCAGTATTTT,CASSTVQGATPDTQYF
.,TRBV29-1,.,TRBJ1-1,TGCAACGCCTTGGAGTCCCGGTCAGGGGACACTGAAGCTTTCTTT,CNALESRSGDTEAFF
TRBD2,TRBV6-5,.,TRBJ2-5,TGTGCCAGCAGTTCGGGGGGAGAGACCCAGTACTTC,CASSSGGETQYF